The sequence of this T cell receptor (beta chain) was determined in a study of blood T cells in healthy people across ages. On the study more broadly: With template switching, about one barcoded beta molecule was captured per two T cells.

Primers used in a second PCR of about 7 to 12 cycles were a sample-barcoded 5' primer and a J-beta primer mix. Sequencing yielded, for each sample, at least 3 million paired-end reads carrying CDR3. From the 5' RACE reads, TCRdb called clonotypes with MiXCR, one entry per CDR3 protein. The data show around 1,600,000 distinct CDR3 sequences, about 42% seen once. CDR1 is LGHNA, CDR2 YSLEER, per germline. The CDR3 is made up of 15 amino acids. On this clonotype: The antigen remains undetermined.

Study-level findings and limits: There was a strong correlation between TCR beta diversity and naive T cell percentage.

This chain joins TRBV4-3 and TRBJ2-1; D unclear. The J call may be mistaken, given a closer DNA end match to TRBJ2-7. Sequenced material: blood. This clonotype was obtained from a woman aged 18-35 years in good health. The CDR3: CASSPSYQIYNEQYF. The CDR3 DNA sequence: TGCGCCAGCAGCCCCTCGTATCAAATCTACAATGAGCAGTACTTC.